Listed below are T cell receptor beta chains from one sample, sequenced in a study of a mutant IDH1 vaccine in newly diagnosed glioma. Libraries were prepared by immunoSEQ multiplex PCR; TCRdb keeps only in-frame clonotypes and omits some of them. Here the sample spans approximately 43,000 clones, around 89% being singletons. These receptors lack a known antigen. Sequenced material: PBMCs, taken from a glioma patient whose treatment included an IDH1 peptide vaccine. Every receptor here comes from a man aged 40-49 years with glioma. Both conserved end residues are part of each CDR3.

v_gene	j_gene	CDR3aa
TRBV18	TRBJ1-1	CASSPGETEAFF
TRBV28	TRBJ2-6	CASRGQGAQGAGANVLTF
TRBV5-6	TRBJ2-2	CASSFLGTERTGELFF
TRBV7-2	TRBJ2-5	CASSLALAERQETQYF
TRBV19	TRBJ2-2	CASTISRTGRELFF
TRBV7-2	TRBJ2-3	CASSSARSTDTQYF
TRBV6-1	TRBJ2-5	CASSEAYQGTRRETQYF
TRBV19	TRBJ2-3	CASSKGQEPYTDTQYF
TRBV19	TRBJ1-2	CASSIGPGAYGYTF
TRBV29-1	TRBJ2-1	CSVDSGGGIGEQFF
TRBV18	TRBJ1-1	CASSGTGNSKNTEAFF
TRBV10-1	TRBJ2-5	CASSEYTQETQYF
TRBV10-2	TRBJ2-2	CASSKGLAGGAGELFF
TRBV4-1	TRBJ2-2	CASSQGQRDSPQGVNTGELFF
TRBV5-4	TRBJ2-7	CASSFMTGGGSYEQYF
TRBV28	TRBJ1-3	CASSPTLGLTGNTIYF
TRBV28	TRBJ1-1	CASREELGDTEAFF
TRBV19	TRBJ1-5	CASSIGGTGNQPQHF
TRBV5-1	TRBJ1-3	CASSLDGTGTGNTIYF
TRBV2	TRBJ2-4	CASSERDRATKNIQYF
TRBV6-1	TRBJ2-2	CASSDTGESGELFF
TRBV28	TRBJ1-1	CASSINRARNTEAFF
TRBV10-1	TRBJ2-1	CASSPEGYHKSYNEQFF
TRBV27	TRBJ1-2	CASSGQGALGGYTF
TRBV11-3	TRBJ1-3	CASSRDRGSGNTIYF
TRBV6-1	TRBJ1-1	CASSPTLNPTVEAFF
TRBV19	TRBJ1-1	CASKGFRLSAAGSFF
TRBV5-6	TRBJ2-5	CASSLFDLWTAQYQETQYF
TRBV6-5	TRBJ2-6	CASSYRAVSGANVLTF
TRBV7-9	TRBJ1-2	CASSLDIREDGYTF
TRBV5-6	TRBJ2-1	CASSSGTGGFNEQFF
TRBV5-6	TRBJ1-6	CASSLGRYNSPLHF
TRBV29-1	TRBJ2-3	CSVDPGLADTQYF
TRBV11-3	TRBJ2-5	CASSLRGGGTQYF
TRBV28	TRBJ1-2	CASSLVGGDYGYTF
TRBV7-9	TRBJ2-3	CASSLGLAGGVWYF
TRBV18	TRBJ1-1	CASSPGLVGTEAFF
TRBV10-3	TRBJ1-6	CAIMKGERNSPLHF
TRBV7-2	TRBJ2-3	CASSPRLAGPIDTDTQYF
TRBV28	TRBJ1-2	CASSPTGYGYTF
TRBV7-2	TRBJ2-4	CASSLSGTGTIQYF
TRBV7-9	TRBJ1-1	CASSFGWGEAFF
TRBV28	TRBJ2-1	CASSLSRGYEQFF
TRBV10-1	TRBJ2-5	CASSETQYF
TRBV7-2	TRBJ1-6	CASSPSGVNSPLHF
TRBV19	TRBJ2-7	CASSAGLAGTSSYEQYF
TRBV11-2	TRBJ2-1	CASSLLSSGSFNEQFF